One and the same sample provided the 3 T cell receptor beta chains below, sequenced in a study of cytomegalovirus exposure and HLA in healthy donors. PCR primers comprised 60 Vbeta and 13 Jbeta primers. The table came from immunoSEQ multiplex PCR; TCRdb's copy has only in-frame clones and leaves some out. In the table there are about 200,000 clones, roughly three quarters of which are singletons. The sequenced sample consisted of PBMCs. The origin of the receptors is a male donor in good health and CMV-seropositive.

The rearrangement joins TRBV10-3 to TRBJ1-4; no definite D call. Germline CDR1 ENHRY, CDR2 SYGVKD. Trimming stripped 2 bases from V and 0 bases from J, with 4 bases between. The CDR3 length is 14 residues. The CDR3 is CAISEHATNEKLFF. CDR3 bases: TGTGCCATCAGTGAGCATGCAACTAATGAAAAACTGTTTTTT.

This clone was counted once. The J gene is TRBJ1-5, the V gene TRBV7-2; TRBD1 agrees at 7 bases. The CDR3 loop spans 15 amino acids. CDR1 and CDR2 (germline): SGHTA, FQGNSA. Trimming took 4 bases from V and 1 from J; bases not matched to a gene: 4. The CDR3 region is CASSSQGLSNQPQHF. In DNA, the CDR3 is TGTGCCAGCAGCTCACAGGGGTTGAGCAATCAGCCCCAGCATTTT.

This rearrangement joins TRBV5-1 to TRBJ2-7; 8 nucleotides match TRBD2. The germline gives CDR1 SGHRS, CDR2 YFSETQ. The junction had 12 bases not matched to a gene; V was cut back by 5 bases and J by 5 bases. The CDR3 consists of 15 residues. The CDR3 coding sequence is TGCGCCAGCAGACTTATTCGGGGGGGCGATGACGAGCAGTACTTC. It translates to CASRLIRGGDDEQYF.